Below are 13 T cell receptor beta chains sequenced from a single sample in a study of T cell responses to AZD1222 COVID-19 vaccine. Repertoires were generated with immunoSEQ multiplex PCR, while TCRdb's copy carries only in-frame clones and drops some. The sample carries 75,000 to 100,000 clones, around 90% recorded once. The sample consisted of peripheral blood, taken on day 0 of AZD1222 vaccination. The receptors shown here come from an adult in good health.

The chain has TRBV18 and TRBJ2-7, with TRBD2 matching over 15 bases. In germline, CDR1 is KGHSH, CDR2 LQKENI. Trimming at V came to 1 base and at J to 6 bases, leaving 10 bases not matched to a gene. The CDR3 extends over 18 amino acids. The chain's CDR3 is CASSPQGLAGGLSSEQYF. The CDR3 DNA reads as TGTGCCAGCTCACCACAAGGACTAGCGGGAGGGCTTAGTAGCGAGCAGTACTTC.

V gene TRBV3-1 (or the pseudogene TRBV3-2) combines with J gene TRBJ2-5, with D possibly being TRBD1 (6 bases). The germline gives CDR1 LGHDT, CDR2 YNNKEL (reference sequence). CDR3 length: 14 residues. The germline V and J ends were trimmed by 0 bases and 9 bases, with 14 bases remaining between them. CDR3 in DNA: TGTGCCAGCAGCCAAGAGGGGGCCAATGGGGCCCAGTACTTC. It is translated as CASSQEGANGAQYF.

The CDR3 coding sequence is TGTGCCAGCAGCTTGGCAGAATCGGGGAACACTGAAGCTTTCTTT. This translates into CASSLAESGNTEAFF. The genes are TRBV5-4 and TRBJ1-1, with D unclear. V lost 0 bases, J lost 1 base, and 10 bases lay in between. The germline CDR1 and CDR2 sequences are SGHNT and YYREEE (reference sequence). The CDR3 loop spans 15 amino acids.

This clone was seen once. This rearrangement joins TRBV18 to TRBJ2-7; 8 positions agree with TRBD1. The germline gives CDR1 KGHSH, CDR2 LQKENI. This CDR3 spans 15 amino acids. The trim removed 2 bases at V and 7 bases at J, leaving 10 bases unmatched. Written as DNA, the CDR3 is TGTGCCAGCTCACCAGCCGGGCAGGGGGCAGGAGAGCAGTACTTC. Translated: CASSPAGQGAGEQYF.

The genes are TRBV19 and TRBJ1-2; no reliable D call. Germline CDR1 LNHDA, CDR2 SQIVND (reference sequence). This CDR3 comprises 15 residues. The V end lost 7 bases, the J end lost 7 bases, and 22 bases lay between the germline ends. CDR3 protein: CASTRLGGEVSGYTF. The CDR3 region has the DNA TGTGCCAGTACCCGGTTGGGTGGGGAAGTAAGTGGCTACACCTTC.

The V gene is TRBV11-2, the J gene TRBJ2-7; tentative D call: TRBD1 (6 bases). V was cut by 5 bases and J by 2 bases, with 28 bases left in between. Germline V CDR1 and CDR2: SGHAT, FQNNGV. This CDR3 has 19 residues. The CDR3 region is CASSPTSGQIKSKTYEQYF. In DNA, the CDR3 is TGTGCCAGCAGCCCCACTTCCGGACAGATAAAATCGAAAACCTACGAGCAGTACTTC.

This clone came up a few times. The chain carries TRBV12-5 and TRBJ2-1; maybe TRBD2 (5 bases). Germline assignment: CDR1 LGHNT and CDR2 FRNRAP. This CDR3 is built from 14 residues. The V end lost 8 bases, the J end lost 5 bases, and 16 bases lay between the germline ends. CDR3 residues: CASKLVPLNNEQFF. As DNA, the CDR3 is TGTGCTAGTAAACTAGTACCCCTTAACAATGAGCAGTTCTTC.

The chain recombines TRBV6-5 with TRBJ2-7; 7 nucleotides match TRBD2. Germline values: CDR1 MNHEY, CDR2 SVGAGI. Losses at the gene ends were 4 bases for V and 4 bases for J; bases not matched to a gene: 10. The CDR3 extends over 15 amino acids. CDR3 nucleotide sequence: TGTGCCAGCAGTTCCCGGGGGGAAGGTGTGTACGAGCAGTACTTC. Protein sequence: CASSSRGEGVYEQYF.

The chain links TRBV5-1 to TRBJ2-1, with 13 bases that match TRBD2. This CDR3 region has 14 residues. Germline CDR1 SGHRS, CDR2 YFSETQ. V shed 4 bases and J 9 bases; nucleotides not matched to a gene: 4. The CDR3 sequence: CASSRLAGGLEQFF. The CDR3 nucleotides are TGCGCCAGCAGCCGACTAGCGGGGGGCCTTGAGCAGTTCTTC.

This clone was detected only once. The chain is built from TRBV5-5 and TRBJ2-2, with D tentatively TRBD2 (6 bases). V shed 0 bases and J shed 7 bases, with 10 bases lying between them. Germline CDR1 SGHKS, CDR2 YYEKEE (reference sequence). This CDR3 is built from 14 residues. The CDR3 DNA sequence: TGTGCCAGCAGCTTGGAAGCGGGCTACGGGGAGCTGTTTTTT. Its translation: CASSLEAGYGELFF.

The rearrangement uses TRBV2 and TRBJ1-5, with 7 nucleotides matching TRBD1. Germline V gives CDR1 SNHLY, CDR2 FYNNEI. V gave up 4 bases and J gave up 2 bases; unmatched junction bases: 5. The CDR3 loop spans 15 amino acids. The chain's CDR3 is CASSGQGRGNQPQHF. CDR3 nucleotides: TGTGCCAGCAGTGGACAGGGAAGGGGCAATCAGCCCCAGCATTTT.

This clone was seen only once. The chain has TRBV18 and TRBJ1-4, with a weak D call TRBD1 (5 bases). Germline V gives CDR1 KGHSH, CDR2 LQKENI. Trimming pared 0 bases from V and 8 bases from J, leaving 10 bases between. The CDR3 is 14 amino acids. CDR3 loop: CASSPPPGREKLFF. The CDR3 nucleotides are TGTGCCAGCTCACCACCACCGGGACGAGAAAAACTGTTTTTT.

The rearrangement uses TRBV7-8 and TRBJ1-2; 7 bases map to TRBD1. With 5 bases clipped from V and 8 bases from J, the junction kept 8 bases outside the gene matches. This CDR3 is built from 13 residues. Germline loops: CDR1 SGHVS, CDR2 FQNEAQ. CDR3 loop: CASSPGTDRGYTF. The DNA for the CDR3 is TGTGCCAGCAGCCCTGGGACGGACAGGGGCTACACCTTC.